This paragraph covers one T cell receptor beta chain sequence. This clonotype was seen at least ten times. Its antigen remains unidentified. Base qualities are not provided; no much larger clone lies one nucleotide away. The data were obtained in a study of T-cell reconstitution after alpha-beta-depleted transplantation in children (TCRdb year 2016). A note on the overall study: Using TCR repertoire profiling, the study followed T-cell immune reconstitution in a quantitative way in children after TCRalphabeta/CD19-depleted allogeneic hematopoietic cell transplantation. Overall study outcomes, separate from this receptor: The apparently early recovery of alphabetaT-cell counts about two months after transplant reportedly depended on only several hundred rapidly expanded clones that came from non-depleted graft cells. Over subsequent months, a decline in hyperexpanded clone frequencies was noted, and after one year, T-cell counts and TCRbeta diversity were mostly ascribed to newly produced T cells. The high TCRbeta diversity at day 60 in some patients was ascribed to recipient T cells and intrathymic progenitors that had survived conditioning.

Libraries came from PCR. Instrument used: Illumina HiSeq 2500. Molecular barcoding was employed in the preparation of TCR libraries, with unique molecular identifiers being used to normalize TCRbeta repertoire quantification. TCRdb reworked the public reads: Q25 trimming with fastp, MiXCR clone assembly, productive beta chains retained. One record per CDR3 amino acid sequence lists the most common genes and DNA. The sample has some 80,000 distinct CDR3 sequences on record, around 18% of them singletons. The top ten clonotypes cover about 51% of the sample. At the junction V is shortened by 1 base and J by 6 bases, with 13 bases in between. CDR1 and CDR2 were assigned from the germline V gene (reference sequence) as SEHNR and FQNEAQ. Including cysteine and phenylalanine, the CDR3 has 15 amino acids. Only CDR3 DNA remains: 45 bases, in frame from the first base. Sample treatment or condition, as interpreted from the label and publication: allogeneic hematopoietic cell transplantation with graft depleted of TCRalphabeta T cells and CD19 B cells. The transplant recipients were children given TCRalphabeta/CD19-depleted allogeneic hematopoietic cell grafts.

The sequence joins TRBV7-9 to TRBJ2-1; a confident D gene designation cannot be given. The receptor was derived from a male patient aged 2-15 years who had a stem cell transplant for acute lymphoblastic leukemia, so the T cells may come from the graft donor. The input for sequencing was PBMCs, mostly from graft donor cells, taken 360 days after TCRalphabeta/CD19-depleted stem cell transplant. The CDR3 in this case is CASSLGSSWANEQFF. In nucleotide form, the sequence is TGTGCCAGCAGCTTAGGATCTAGTTGGGCCAATGAGCAGTTCTTC.